This is a list of T cell receptor beta chains from one sample in a study of blood T cell repertoires in COVID-19. Profiling relied on immunoSEQ multiplex PCR, and the TCRdb table lists in-frame clones only, not all of them. The sample contains some 120,000 clones, more than 75% of which appear only once. The sequencing input was peripheral blood. The origin of the receptors is a human donor in a cohort sampled during active COVID-19. Both conserved end residues are part of each CDR3. Each record gives: J gene, V gene, D gene, clone size, CDR3 length, CDR3 protein, CDR3 DNA. A D gene is named only where the DNA matches it firmly. Expanded clones are given a class, and other clones once, few, many or no size at all.

>TRBJ2-7|TRBV19|NA|NA|15
CASSMSAEGGYEQYF
TGTGCCAGTAGTATGTCGGCAGAGGGAGGCTACGAGCAGTACTTC
>TRBJ1-5|TRBV5-8|NA|NA|15
CASSLFRSSNQPQHF
TGTGCCAGCAGCTTGTTCAGATCTAGCAATCAGCCCCAGCATTTT
>TRBJ2-7|TRBV3-1/TRBV3-2|NA|NA|15
CASSQDLARGHEQYF
TGTGCCAGCAGCCAAGATCTGGCCAGGGGCCACGAGCAGTACTTC
>TRBJ2-7|TRBV5-4|TRBD2|NA|15
CASSFAAGLTYEQYF
TGTGCCAGCAGCTTCGCGGCGGGACTAACCTACGAGCAGTACTTC
>TRBJ2-5|TRBV6-1|NA|NA|16
CASSEGVTGGQETQYF
TGTGCCAGCAGTGAAGGGGTGACAGGCGGACAAGAGACCCAGTACTTC
>TRBJ1-3|TRBV19|NA|NA|15
CASSTRTVSGNTIYF
TGTGCCAGTAGTACTCGGACAGTCTCTGGAAACACCATATATTTT
>TRBJ2-2|TRBV4-2|NA|NA|16
CASSQEWEIPGGELFF
TGTGCCAGCAGCCAAGAGTGGGAGATCCCGGGCGGGGAGCTGTTTTTT
>TRBJ2-1|TRBV19|NA|NA|15
CASSISGVGYNEQFF
TGTGCCAGTAGTATCTCGGGAGTGGGGTACAATGAGCAGTTCTTC
>TRBJ1-2|TRBV3-1/TRBV3-2|TRBD1|NA|14
CASSQTGGTEYSTF
TGTGCCAGCAGCCAAACAGGGGGGACGGAGTATAGCACCTTC
>TRBJ2-7|TRBV7-8|TRBD1|NA|16
CASSFTIGTGAYEQYF
TGTGCCAGCAGCTTCACCATTGGGACAGGAGCCTACGAGCAGTACTTC
>TRBJ2-7|TRBV29-1|NA|NA|13
CSVPFWSRYEQYF
TGCAGCGTCCCCTTCTGGAGCCGCTACGAGCAGTACTTC
>TRBJ2-1|TRBV28|NA|NA|14
CASSLSAWRDEQFF
TGTGCCAGCAGTTTATCGGCCTGGAGGGATGAGCAGTTCTTC
>TRBJ1-1|TRBV5-1|NA|NA|14
CASSLQGMNTEAFF
TGCGCCAGCAGCTTGCAGGGCATGAACACTGAAGCTTTCTTT
>TRBJ1-5|TRBV7-2|NA|NA|13
CASSPDRNQPQHF
TGTGCCAGCAGCCCTGACAGAAATCAGCCCCAGCATTTT
>TRBJ2-3|TRBV7-6|NA|NA|15
CASSPSIQGSDTQYF
TGTGCCAGCAGCCCCTCCATTCAGGGGTCGGATACGCAGTATTTT
>TRBJ2-3|TRBV7-4|TRBD2|NA|15
CASTTTSGGTDTQYF
TGTGCCAGCACCACGACTAGCGGGGGAACAGATACGCAGTATTTT
>TRBJ1-4|TRBV5-1|NA|NA|14
CASRVGGPREKLFF
TGCGCCAGCAGGGTCGGGGGGCCTCGTGAAAAACTGTTTTTT
>TRBJ2-7|TRBV2|TRBD2|NA|16
CASSLTLAGASYEQYF
TGTGCCAGCAGCCTTACTCTAGCGGGGGCCTCCTACGAGCAGTACTTC
>TRBJ2-2|TRBV7-7|TRBD1|NA|16
CASSSSGTGFTGELFF
TGTGCTAGCAGCTCCTCCGGGACAGGGTTCACCGGGGAGCTGTTTTTT
>TRBJ1-6|TRBV5-4|TRBD1|NA|15
CASSSVPGQYSPLHF
TGTGCCAGCAGCTCCGTCCCGGGACAGTATTCACCCCTCCACTTT
>TRBJ1-2|TRBV5-1|NA|NA|15
CASSSRPRGDYGYTF
TGCGCCAGCAGCTCACGGCCTCGGGGGGACTATGGCTACACCTTC
>TRBJ2-2|TRBV28|NA|once|15
CASSLSTRAGGELFF
TGTGCCAGCAGTTTAAGTACGCGGGCGGGCGGGGAGCTGTTTTTT
>TRBJ2-1|TRBV4-2|NA|NA|17
CASSPLGGKVSYNEQFF
TGTGCCAGCAGCCCTCTCGGCGGGAAGGTCTCCTACAATGAGCAGTTCTTC
>TRBJ1-1|TRBV27|NA|NA|13
CASSYSPNTEAFF
TGTGCCAGCAGTTATAGCCCGAACACTGAAGCTTTCTTT
>TRBJ1-1|TRBV29-1|NA|NA|14
CSVAPVGVGTEAFF
TGCAGCGTAGCCCCGGTAGGGGTTGGCACTGAAGCTTTCTTT
>TRBJ2-5|TRBV27|NA|few|11
CASPFEETQYF
TGTGCCAGCCCGTTTGAAGAGACCCAGTACTTC
>TRBJ1-1|TRBV25-1|NA|NA|14
CASSGWVTGTEAFF
TGTGCCAGCAGTGGATGGGTTACGGGCACTGAAGCTTTCTTT